The following is a TCR beta chain sequence with its context. The antigen is unknown. The V end lost 2 bases, the J end lost 5 bases, and 7 bases lay between the germline ends. CDR3 length equals 13 residues. CDR1 MDHEN and CDR2 SYDVKM come from the germline V gene. Profiled with immunoSEQ multiplex PCR; TCRdb holds only in-frame clones, not every one. The sample shows more than 85,000 clones, 90% to 95% of them seen only once. These data belong to a study of OX40 agonist ivuxolimab in advanced cancers. At the level of the study: Patients with prior anti-PD-1, anti-PD-L1 or anti-CTLA-4 therapy were eligible; approximately 37% had some. The study's findings and limits: Near-lowest levels of clonal expansion characterized partial responders at 0.1-3.0 mg/kg. CD4+ and CD8+ blood T cells expanded clonally by week 6 at 0.1 to 3.0 mg/kg.

The source material was CD4+ or CD8+ T cells sorted from blood, sampled in a trial of the OX40 agonist ivuxolimab. The receptor comes from an adult with an advanced solid tumor such as melanoma, head and neck, liver or kidney cancer. The chain employs TRBV28 and TRBJ1-5; no definite D call. The CDR3 protein is CASSLPGDQPQHF. The DNA of the CDR3 is TGTGCCAGCAGTTTACCCGGGGATCAGCCCCAGCATTTT.